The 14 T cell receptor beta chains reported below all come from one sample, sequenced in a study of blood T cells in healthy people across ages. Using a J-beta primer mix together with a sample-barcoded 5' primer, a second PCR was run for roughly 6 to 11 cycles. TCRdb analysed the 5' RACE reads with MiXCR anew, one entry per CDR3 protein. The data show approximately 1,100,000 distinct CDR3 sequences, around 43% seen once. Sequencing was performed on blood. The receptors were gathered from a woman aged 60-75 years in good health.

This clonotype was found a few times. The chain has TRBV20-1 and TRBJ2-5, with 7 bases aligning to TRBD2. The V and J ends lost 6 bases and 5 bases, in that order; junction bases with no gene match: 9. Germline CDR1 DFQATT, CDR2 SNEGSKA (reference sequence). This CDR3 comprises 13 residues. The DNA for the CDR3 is TGCAGTGCCCCAATAGCGGGCCCGGAGACCCAGTACTTC. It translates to CSAPIAGPETQYF.

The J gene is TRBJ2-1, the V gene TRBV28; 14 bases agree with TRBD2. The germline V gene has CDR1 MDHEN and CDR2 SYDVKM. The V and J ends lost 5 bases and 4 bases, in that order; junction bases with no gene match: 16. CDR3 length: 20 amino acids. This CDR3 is CASSRAGLAGVRERYNEQFF. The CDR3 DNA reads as TGTGCCAGCAGTCGTGCGGGACTAGCGGGAGTGAGGGAAAGGTACAATGAGCAGTTCTTC.

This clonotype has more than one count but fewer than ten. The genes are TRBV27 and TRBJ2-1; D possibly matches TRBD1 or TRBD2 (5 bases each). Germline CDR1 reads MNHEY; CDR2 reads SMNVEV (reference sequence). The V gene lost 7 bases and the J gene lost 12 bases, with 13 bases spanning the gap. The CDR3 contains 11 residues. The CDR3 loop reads CASITGTTQFF. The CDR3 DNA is TGTGCCAGCATAACCGGGACCACGCAGTTCTTC.

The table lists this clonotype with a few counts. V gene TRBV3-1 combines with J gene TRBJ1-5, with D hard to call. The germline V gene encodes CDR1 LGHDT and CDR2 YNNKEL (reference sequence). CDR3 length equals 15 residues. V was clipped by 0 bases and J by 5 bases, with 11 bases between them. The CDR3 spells CASSQDATRHQPQHF. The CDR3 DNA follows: TGTGCCAGCAGCCAAGATGCAACCCGCCATCAGCCCCAGCATTTT.

The CDR3 region is CSASWDQETQYF. CDR3 sequence (DNA): TGCAGTGCTAGTTGGGACCAAGAGACCCAGTACTTC. The chain is built from TRBV20-1 and TRBJ2-5; D gene unclear. The CDR3 runs 12 residues. Germline CDR1 and CDR2: DFQATT and SNEGSKA (reference sequence). Trimming cost V 3 bases and J 0 bases, with 5 bases left between them.

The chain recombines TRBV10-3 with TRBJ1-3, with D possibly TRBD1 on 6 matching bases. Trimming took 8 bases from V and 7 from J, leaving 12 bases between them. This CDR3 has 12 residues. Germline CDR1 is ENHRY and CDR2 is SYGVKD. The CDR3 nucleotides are TGTGCCATCCTTGGACAGCTCAACACCATATATTTT. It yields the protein CAILGQLNTIYF.

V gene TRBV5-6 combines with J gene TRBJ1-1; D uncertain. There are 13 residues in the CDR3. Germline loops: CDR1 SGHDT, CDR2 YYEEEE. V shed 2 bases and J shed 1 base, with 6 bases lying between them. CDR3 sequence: CASSLEKNTEAFF. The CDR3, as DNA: TGTGCCAGCAGCTTAGAGAAGAACACTGAAGCTTTCTTT. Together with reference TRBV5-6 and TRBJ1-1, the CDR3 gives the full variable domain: DAGVTQSPTHLIKTRGQQVTLRCSPKSGHDTVSWYQQALGQGPQFIFQYYEEEERQRGNFPDRFSGHQFPNYSSELNVNALLLGDSALYLCASSLEKNTEAFFGQGTRLTVV.

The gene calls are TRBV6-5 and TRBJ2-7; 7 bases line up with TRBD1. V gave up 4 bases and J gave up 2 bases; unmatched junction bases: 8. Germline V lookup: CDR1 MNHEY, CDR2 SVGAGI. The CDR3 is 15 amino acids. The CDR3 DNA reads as TGTGCCAGCAGTTCCATTGACAGGGACACCTACGAGCAGTACTTC. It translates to CASSSIDRDTYEQYF.

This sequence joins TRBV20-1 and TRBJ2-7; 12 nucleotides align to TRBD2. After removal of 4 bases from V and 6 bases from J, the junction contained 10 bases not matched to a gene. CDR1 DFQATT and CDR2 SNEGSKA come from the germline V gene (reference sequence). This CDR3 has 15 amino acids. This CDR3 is CSATGSSGRAGEQYF. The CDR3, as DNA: TGCAGTGCTACGGGTTCTAGCGGGAGGGCGGGCGAGCAGTACTTC.

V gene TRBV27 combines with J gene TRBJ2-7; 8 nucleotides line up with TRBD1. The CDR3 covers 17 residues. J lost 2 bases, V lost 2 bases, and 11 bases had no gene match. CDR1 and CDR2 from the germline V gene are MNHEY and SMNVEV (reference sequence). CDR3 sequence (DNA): TGTGCCAGCAGTTTAGGGGGCCAGGGGGCACTTCCCTACGAGCAGTACTTC. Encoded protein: CASSLGGQGALPYEQYF.

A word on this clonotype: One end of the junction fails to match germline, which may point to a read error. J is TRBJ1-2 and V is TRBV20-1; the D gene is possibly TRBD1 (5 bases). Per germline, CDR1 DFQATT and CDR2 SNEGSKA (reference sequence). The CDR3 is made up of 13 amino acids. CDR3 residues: CSTRVPFTGGYTF. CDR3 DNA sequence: TGCAGTACTAGAGTCCCGTTCACAGGTGGCTACACCTTC.

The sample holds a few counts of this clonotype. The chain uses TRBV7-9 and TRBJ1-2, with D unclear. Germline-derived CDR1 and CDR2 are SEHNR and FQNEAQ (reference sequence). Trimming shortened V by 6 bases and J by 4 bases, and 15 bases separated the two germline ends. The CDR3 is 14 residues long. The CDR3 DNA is TGTGCCAGCAGTTACAGCTCTACTATCTATGGCTACACCTTC. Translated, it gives CASSYSSTIYGYTF.

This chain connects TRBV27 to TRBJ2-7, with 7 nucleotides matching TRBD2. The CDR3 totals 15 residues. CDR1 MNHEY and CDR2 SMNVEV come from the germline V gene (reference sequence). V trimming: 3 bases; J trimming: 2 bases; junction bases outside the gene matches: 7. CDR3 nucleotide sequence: TGTGCCAGCAGTTTCGGCGGGAGCCCCACCTACGAGCAGTACTTC. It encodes CASSFGGSPTYEQYF.

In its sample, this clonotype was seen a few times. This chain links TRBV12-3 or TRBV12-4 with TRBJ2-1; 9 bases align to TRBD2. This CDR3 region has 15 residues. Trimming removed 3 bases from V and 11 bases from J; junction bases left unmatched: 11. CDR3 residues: CASSFSVAGVIQQFF. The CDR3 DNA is TGTGCCAGCAGTTTCTCGGTAGCGGGAGTAATTCAGCAGTTCTTC.